This note documents a single T cell receptor beta chain sequence. This sample was taken from a study of molecular identifiers for immune sequencing clone quantification. The CDR3 is 15 residues long. V gave up 5 bases and J gave up 5 bases, with 17 bases separating them. CDR1 is SEHNR, CDR2 FQNEAQ, per germline (reference sequence). Previously described methods and listed TCR primers produced bulk TCR libraries. TCRdb reprocessed the PCR reads with MiXCR, giving one entry per CDR3 protein. The sample holds about 510,000 distinct CDR3 sequences, roughly 26% seen once. When naive CD8 T cells were sorted, they were gated as CD8+CD4-CCR7+CD45RA+.

Sequenced: naive CD8+ T cells from blood, with Jurkat cell RNA spiked in. Stated subset: FACS-sorted CD8+CD4-CCR7+CD45RA+ naive T cells. The V call is TRBV7-9, the J call TRBJ2-3; tentatively, D is TRBD1 or TRBD2 (6 bases each). This TCR was sampled from a human donor in good health. Some libraries in this study had Jurkat cell RNA spiked in. CDR3 protein: CASSLFSGAGDTQYF. The CDR3 bases are TGTGCCAGCAGCCTCTTTTCGGGGGCCGGAGATACGCAGTATTTT.